Listed below are T cell receptor beta chains from one sample, sequenced in a study of control samples from healthy donors and cancer patients. Assay: immunoSEQ multiplex PCR; the TCRdb copy retains only in-frame clones and omits some. The sample has 190,000 or so clones; roughly 91% are singletons. Sequenced material: blood. The origin of the receptors is a man younger than 30 in good health. The CDR3 runs from the conserved cysteine through the conserved F or W. The D gene is left open where the match is weak. Clone size is stated in some rows and not others, as once, few, many or a class when expanded.

j_call clone_size d_call v_call cdr3_nt cdr3_aa
TRBJ1-2 NA NA TRBV5-6 TGTGCCAGCAGCTTTAGAGACAGGAACTATGGCTACACCTTC CASSFRDRNYGYTF
TRBJ1-4 NA NA TRBV19 TGTGCCAGTAGTTTCCAGGGGTTCCAGGATGAAAAACTGTTTTTT CASSFQGFQDEKLFF
TRBJ2-7 NA NA TRBV24-1 TGTGCCACCAGTGGTGGCCAGGGGACCTACGAGCAGTACTTC CATSGGQGTYEQYF
TRBJ2-3 NA NA TRBV9 TGTGCCAGCAGCCCGAATACGCAGTATTTT CASSPNTQYF
TRBJ2-7 NA TRBD2 TRBV18 TGTGCCAGCTCACCGCTCACGGGGGGGAACGAGCAGTACTTC CASSPLTGGNEQYF
TRBJ2-2 NA NA TRBV5-1 TGCGCCAGCAGCTTGGAAAGGGTTTATACCGGGGAGCTGTTTTTT CASSLERVYTGELFF
TRBJ1-1 NA NA TRBV6-1 TGTGCCAGCAGTGAGACGGACACTTTGAACACTGAAGCTTTCTTT CASSETDTLNTEAFF
TRBJ2-7 NA TRBD2 TRBV5-1 TGCGCCAGCAGCCCGAGCGGGGGGGCATACGAGCAGTACTTC CASSPSGGAYEQYF
TRBJ1-5 NA NA TRBV12-3/TRBV12-4 TGTGCCAGCAGTTTTGGCAATCAGCCCCAGCATTTT CASSFGNQPQHF
TRBJ1-1 NA TRBD1 TRBV4-1 TGCGCCAGCAGCCGTTCCGGGACAGGGACCACTGAAGCTTTCTTT CASSRSGTGTTEAFF
TRBJ1-2 NA TRBD1 TRBV6-4 TGTGCCAGCCGATATCAGGGGGGGAAGGACTATGGCTACACCTTC CASRYQGGKDYGYTF
TRBJ2-3 NA NA TRBV24-1 TGTGCCACCAGTGACCCGATAGATACGCAGTATTTT CATSDPIDTQYF
TRBJ2-1 NA TRBD1 TRBV24-1 TGTGCCACCAGTGAAAGTTTGGGACAGGGGGTAGTCAATGAGCAGTTCTTC CATSESLGQGVVNEQFF
TRBJ2-7 once NA TRBV6-1 TGTGCCAGCAGTGAAATGGCCAGCTCCTACGAGCAGTACTTC CASSEMASSYEQYF
TRBJ2-1 few TRBD1 TRBV15 TGTGCCACCAGCAGAGCCGGGACAGGGGTTTACAATGAGCAGTTCTTC CATSRAGTGVYNEQFF
TRBJ1-2 NA NA TRBV24-1 TGTGCCACCAGTCCAAACCCCCCAGTCCCTGATGGCTACACCTTC CATSPNPPVPDGYTF
TRBJ1-4 NA NA TRBV27 TGTGCCAGCAGTTTAATCGGGGGTGCAAATGAAAAACTGTTTTTT CASSLIGGANEKLFF
TRBJ1-4 NA TRBD1 TRBV27 TGTGCCAGCAGTCCCGACAGGGCCCCAACTAATGAAAAACTGTTTTTT CASSPDRAPTNEKLFF
TRBJ1-1 NA NA TRBV10-3 TGTGCCATCAGTGACCCTATAACCGCGAACACTGAAGCTTTCTTT CAISDPITANTEAFF
TRBJ1-4 NA NA TRBV2 TGTGCCAGCAGTGAACGCGCGTACGGGGGTGGGGAAAAACTGTTTTTT CASSERAYGGGEKLFF
TRBJ1-3 NA NA TRBV25-1 TGTGCCAGCAGCCAAACGGGAAACACCATATATTTT CASSQTGNTIYF
TRBJ2-5 NA TRBD2 TRBV6-2/TRBV6-3 TGTGCCAGCAGCCAACGGGGGGAGGGGACCCAGTACTTC CASSQRGEGTQYF
TRBJ1-2 NA NA TRBV5-4 TGTGCCTTCAACTCGGCAGGGCATTTGGATGGCTACACCTTC CAFNSAGHLDGYTF
TRBJ2-6 NA NA TRBV7-9 TGTGCCAGCAGCTCCGGGACCTACTATACTGGGGCCAACGTCCTGACTTTC CASSSGTYYTGANVLTF
TRBJ2-5 NA NA TRBV9 TGTGCCAGCAGCGACCGGACAAACTCGGAGACCCAGTACTTC CASSDRTNSETQYF
TRBJ2-5 NA NA TRBV7-8 TGTGCCAGCAGCTTACAGGGGCCAGAGACCCAGTACTTC CASSLQGPETQYF
TRBJ1-1 NA TRBD1 TRBV7-8 TGTGCCAGCAGCTTAGAGGGGACAGGTGCATTTGAAGCTTTCTTT CASSLEGTGAFEAFF
TRBJ2-4 NA TRBD1 TRBV5-4 TGTGCCAGCAGCTTGGGGGACCGGGACAGAAACATTCAGTACTTC CASSLGDRDRNIQYF
TRBJ1-5 NA TRBD1 TRBV10-1 TGCGCCAGCAGTCCCGACAGGGGGCTAAGAAGCAATCAGCCCCAGCATTTT CASSPDRGLRSNQPQHF
TRBJ2-7 NA NA TRBV7-8 TGTGCCAGCAGCTTCGGAGGTCAGCCGGCAGGCTACTCCTACGAGCAGTACTTC CASSFGGQPAGYSYEQYF
TRBJ2-3 NA TRBD2 TRBV30 TGTGCCTGGAGTTCCTCTAGCGGGTGGGATACGCAGTATTTT CAWSSSSGWDTQYF
TRBJ2-2 NA NA TRBV5-1 TGCGCCAGCAGTACCTGGGTAGGCAACACCGGGGAGCTGTTTTTT CASSTWVGNTGELFF
TRBJ2-3 NA NA TRBV2 TGTGCCAGCAGCGACGATCGCGCAGGTACGCAGTATTTT CASSDDRAGTQYF
TRBJ2-7 NA TRBD2 TRBV4-1 TGCGCCAGCAGCCAAATGACTAGCGGACCTTACGAGCAGTACTTC CASSQMTSGPYEQYF
TRBJ2-3 NA TRBD2 TRBV18 TGTGCCAGCTCACCACAAGGGACTAGAAGCACAGATACGCAGTATTTT CASSPQGTRSTDTQYF
TRBJ1-5 NA NA TRBV2 TGTGCCAGCAGTGAGAGAGTAGATCAGCCCCAGCATTTT CASSERVDQPQHF
TRBJ2-2 NA TRBD2 TRBV7-8 TGTGCCAGCAGCCCTGAGCGGGGCAGCCTCACCGGGGAGCTGTTTTTT CASSPERGSLTGELFF
TRBJ2-4 NA TRBD1 TRBV7-3 TGTGCCAGCAGCCAGGACAGGGCGGGCAAAAACATTCAGTACTTC CASSQDRAGKNIQYF
TRBJ1-1 NA NA TRBV18 TGTGCCAGCTCACCACAAACCCTCCAGAACACTGAAGCTTTCTTT CASSPQTLQNTEAFF
TRBJ2-7 NA NA TRBV29-1 TGCAGCGTTGCGAGAGGGAGTCTCTACGAGCAGTACTTC CSVARGSLYEQYF
TRBJ2-3 once TRBD1 TRBV5-1 TGCGCCAGCGTGTTAGGGACAGGGGGCACAGATACGCAGTATTTT CASVLGTGGTDTQYF
TRBJ2-1 NA NA TRBV7-8 TGTGCCAGCAGCTTGGAGGGCCCCCACTCCTACAATGAGCAGTTCTTC CASSLEGPHSYNEQFF
TRBJ2-3 NA NA TRBV7-3 TGTGCCAGCGGCAACCGCACAGATACGCAGTATTTT CASGNRTDTQYF
TRBJ2-7 NA NA TRBV11-2 TGTGCCAGCAGCTTAGAGGTGTCCGGGGCCTACGAGCAGTACTTC CASSLEVSGAYEQYF
TRBJ1-5 few NA TRBV18 TGTGCCAGCTCACCTACTCACGCCACGGGGGGCATGGGAAATCAGCCCCAGCATTTT CASSPTHATGGMGNQPQHF
TRBJ2-1 NA NA TRBV6-5 TGTGCCAGCGTGGGACGGACTGATGAGCAGTTCTTC CASVGRTDEQFF
TRBJ2-3 NA TRBD1 TRBV6-2/TRBV6-3 TGTGCCAGCAGTTGCTCAGGACAGGGGGTAGGAACAGATACGCAGTATTTT CASSCSGQGVGTDTQYF
TRBJ1-1 NA NA TRBV5-8 TGTGCCAGCAGCCCAGGGAGGGGATCGGTGAACACTGAAGCTTTCTTT CASSPGRGSVNTEAFF
TRBJ2-7 NA NA TRBV24-1 TGTGCCACCAGTGATGGGACCTTTCCCTACGAGCAGTACTTC CATSDGTFPYEQYF
TRBJ2-3 NA TRBD2 TRBV7-2 TGTGCCAGCAGCTCCCGGGGGGGCACAGATACGCAGTATTTT CASSSRGGTDTQYF
TRBJ1-6 NA NA TRBV5-1 TGCGCCAGCAGCTTGGACGGTAATTCACCCCTCCACTTT CASSLDGNSPLHF
TRBJ1-1 NA NA TRBV30 TGTGCCTGGAGTGTCCTCGGGTTTCAGTCGGGCACTGAAGCTTTCTTT CAWSVLGFQSGTEAFF
TRBJ2-7 NA NA TRBV28 TGTGCCAGCAGTTCACGGATAGGCGAGCAGTACTTC CASSSRIGEQYF
TRBJ2-1 NA NA TRBV3-1/TRBV3-2 TGTGCCAGCAGCCAAGGGGGGGCTGGCTACAATGAGCAGTTCTTC CASSQGGAGYNEQFF
TRBJ1-5 NA NA TRBV2 TGTGCCAGCATCAGGGACACAACTACTGATCAGCCCCAGCATTTT CASIRDTTTDQPQHF
TRBJ2-1 once TRBD1 TRBV27 TGTGCCACCCTCCCGACAGGGGTCTACAATGAGCAGTTCTTC CATLPTGVYNEQFF
TRBJ1-2 NA NA TRBV4-1 TGCGCCAGCAGCCTCCATATACCTGGTCAATCTAACTATGGCTACACCTTC CASSLHIPGQSNYGYTF
TRBJ2-1 once TRBD1 TRBV11-3 TGTGCCAGCAGCTTGGGACAGGGGAATGAGCAGTTCTTC CASSLGQGNEQFF
TRBJ1-1 NA NA TRBV11-1 TGTGCCAGCAGGATAGGGGGAGGGGCTGAAGCTTTCTTT CASRIGGGAEAFF